This TCR beta chain is drawn from a study of blood T cell repertoires in COVID-19. The authors' processing: The authors estimated nucleated cell counts from reference gene primer amplification. This table comes from immunoSEQ multiplex PCR, and its TCRdb copy is limited to in-frame clones, with some not included. V, J and clone size are those of that table, while D and trimming were read from the DNA. The sample holds approximately 140,000 clones; just over 85% are singletons and the top ten take around 3.3%. The V gene end was trimmed by 1 base and the J gene end by 1 base; junction bases not matched to a gene: 3. CDR1 and CDR2 (germline): SGHTA, FQGNSA. The CDR3 length is 15 residues.

The V gene is TRBV7-2, the J gene TRBJ1-2, with 7 bases aligning to TRBD1. This clonotype was obtained from a man aged 70-80 years with acute or convalescent COVID-19. Sequencing used peripheral blood. CDR3 residues: CASSLDDRVNYGYTF. The DNA for the CDR3 is TGTGCCAGCAGCTTAGATGACAGGGTTAACTATGGCTACACCTTC.